The 4 T cell receptor beta chains given below trace back to one sample, sequenced in a study of T cells in localized non-small cell lung cancer. Repertoires were generated with immunoSEQ multiplex PCR, while TCRdb's copy carries only in-frame clones and drops some. The table lists tens of thousands of clones, 75% to 90% of them singletons. The source was peripheral blood, collected before any cancer treatment. These receptor sequences come from a woman aged 35-75 years with stage I lung adenocarcinoma.

The sample holds one count of this clone. The chain recombines TRBV5-1 with TRBJ2-3; no clear D gene. In germline, CDR1 is SGHRS, CDR2 YFSETQ. V was shortened by 0 bases and J by 2 bases, with 13 bases between the two germline ends. There are 16 residues in the CDR3. CDR3 residues: CASSLGARELTDTQYF. CDR3 nucleotides: TGCGCCAGCAGCTTGGGGGCTAGAGAACTCACAGATACGCAGTATTTT.

The V call is TRBV19, the J call TRBJ2-2; 13 bases agree with TRBD2. The CDR3 runs 19 residues. V lost 7 bases and J lost 5; bases outside the gene matches: 16. Germline lookup yields CDR1 LNHDA and CDR2 SQIVND (reference sequence). CDR3 nucleotide sequence: TGTGCCAGTAACACGGACTGGACTAGCGGGAGTATGGCTACCGGGGAGCTGTTTTTT. Translated, it gives CASNTDWTSGSMATGELFF.

The gene calls are TRBV18 and TRBJ2-7; D remains ambiguous. The CDR3 covers 13 residues. V dropped 6 bases and J dropped 3 bases, with 12 bases sitting between them. Germline V lookup: CDR1 KGHSH, CDR2 LQKENI. CDR3 sequence: CASSLGPNYEQYF. For the CDR3, the DNA is TGTGCCAGCTCCCTAGGGCCCAACTACGAGCAGTACTTC.

This chain joins TRBV30 and TRBJ1-1, with D possibly matching TRBD1 (6 bases). V was cut by 0 bases and J by 3 bases, with 8 bases left in between. Looked up from germline, CDR1 is GTSNPN and CDR2 is SVGIG (reference sequence). This CDR3 spans 13 amino acids. Here the CDR3 DNA reads TGTGCCTGGAGTGTGAACAGGGACACTGAAGCTTTCTTT. Its protein product is CAWSVNRDTEAFF.